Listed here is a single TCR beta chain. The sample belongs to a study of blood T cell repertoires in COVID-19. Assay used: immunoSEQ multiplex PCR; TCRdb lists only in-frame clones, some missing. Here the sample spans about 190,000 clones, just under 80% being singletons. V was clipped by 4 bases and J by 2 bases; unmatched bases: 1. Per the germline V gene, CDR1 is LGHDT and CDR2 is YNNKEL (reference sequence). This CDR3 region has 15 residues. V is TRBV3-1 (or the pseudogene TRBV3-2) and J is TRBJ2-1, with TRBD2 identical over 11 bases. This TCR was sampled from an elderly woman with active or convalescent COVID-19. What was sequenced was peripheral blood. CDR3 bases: TGTGCCAGCAGCCTACTAGCGGGAGCCTACAATGAGCAGTTCTTC. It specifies CASSLLAGAYNEQFF.